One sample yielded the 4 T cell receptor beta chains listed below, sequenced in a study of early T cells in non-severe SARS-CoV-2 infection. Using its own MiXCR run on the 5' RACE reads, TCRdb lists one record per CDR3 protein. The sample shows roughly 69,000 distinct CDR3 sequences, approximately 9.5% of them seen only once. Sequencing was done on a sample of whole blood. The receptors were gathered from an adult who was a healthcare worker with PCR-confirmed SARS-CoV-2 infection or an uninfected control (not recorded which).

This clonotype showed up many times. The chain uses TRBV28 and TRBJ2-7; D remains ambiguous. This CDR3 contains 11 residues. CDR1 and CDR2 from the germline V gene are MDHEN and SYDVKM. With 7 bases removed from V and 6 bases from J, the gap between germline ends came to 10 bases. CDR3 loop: CASKESSEQYF. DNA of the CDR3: TGTGCCAGCAAAGAGTCATCCGAGCAGTACTTC.

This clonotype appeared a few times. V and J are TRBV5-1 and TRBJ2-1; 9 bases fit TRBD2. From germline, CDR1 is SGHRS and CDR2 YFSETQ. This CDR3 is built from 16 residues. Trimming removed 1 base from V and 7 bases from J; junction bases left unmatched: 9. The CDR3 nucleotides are TGCGCCAGCAGCTTGACTGGCGGGGGGGCTCGGAATGAGCAGTTCTTC. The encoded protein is CASSLTGGGARNEQFF.

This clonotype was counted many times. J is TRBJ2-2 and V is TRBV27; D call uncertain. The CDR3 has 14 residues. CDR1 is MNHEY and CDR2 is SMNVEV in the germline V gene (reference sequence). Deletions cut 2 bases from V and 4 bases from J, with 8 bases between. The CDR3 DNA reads TGTGCCAGCAGTTTAGATGCCTTCACCGGGGAGCTGTTTTTT. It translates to CASSLDAFTGELFF.

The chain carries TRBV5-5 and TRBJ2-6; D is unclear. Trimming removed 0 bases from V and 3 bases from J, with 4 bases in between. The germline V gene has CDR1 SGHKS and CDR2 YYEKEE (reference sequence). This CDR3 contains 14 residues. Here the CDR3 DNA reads TGTGCCAGCAGCTTGGATGGTGGGGCCAACGTCCTGACTTTC. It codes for CASSLDGGANVLTF. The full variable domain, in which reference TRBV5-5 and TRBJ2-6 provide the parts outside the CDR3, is DAGVTQSPTHLIKTRGQQVTLRCSPISGHKSVSWYQQVLGQGPQFIFQYYEKEERGRGNFPDRFSARQFPNYSSELNVNALLLGDSALYLCASSLDGGANVLTFGAGSRLTVL.